Following are 10 T cell receptor beta chains from one sample sequenced in a study of CD8 T cells in Susac syndrome. Reverse transcription of about 0.5 to 1 ug RNA was carried out with random hexamers. TCRdb redid the calling of the immunoSEQ multiplex PCR reads with MiXCR, one entry per CDR3 protein. The sample consists of about 130,000 distinct CDR3 sequences, roughly 94% of them appearing once. The material sequenced was CD8+ T cells from PBMCs. All receptors come from a human donor with Susac syndrome.

Concerning this clonotype itself: Mismatch with germline at one junction end may stem from a read error. This chain joins TRBV7-7 and TRBJ2-7; 11 bases map to TRBD2. In germline, CDR1 is SSHAT, CDR2 FNYEAQ (reference sequence). This CDR3 has 13 amino acids. The CDR3 here is CASSQTSGNEQYF. The CDR3 DNA follows: TGTGCTAGCAGCCAGACTAGCGGGAACGAGCAGTACTTC.

This chain uses TRBV19 with TRBJ1-5; D is uncertain. Trimming removed 3 bases from V and 2 bases from J, with 11 bases in between. CDR1 and CDR2 (germline): LNHDA, SQIVND (reference sequence). The CDR3 is made up of 15 amino acids. The DNA for the CDR3 is TGTGCCAGTAGTATCCAGACGGCTGGCAATCAGCCCCAGCATTTT. Translated, it gives CASSIQTAGNQPQHF.

The rearrangement links TRBV12-3 or TRBV12-4 to TRBJ1-1; D is unclear. V lost 7 bases, J lost 1 base, and 10 bases lay in between. The CDR3 has 13 amino acids. CDR3: CASTQLGNTEAFF. The CDR3 DNA reads TGTGCCAGCACCCAATTGGGGAACACTGAAGCTTTCTTT.

V and J are TRBV9 and TRBJ2-2, with D perhaps matching TRBD1 (6 bases). CDR1 is SGDLS and CDR2 is YYNGEE in the germline V gene. The V end lost 2 bases, the J end lost 3 bases, and 17 bases lay between the germline ends. The CDR3 is made up of 17 amino acids. CDR3 residues: CASSVNTGTPYTGELFF. The CDR3 region has the DNA TGTGCCAGCAGCGTCAATACCGGGACACCATACACCGGGGAGCTGTTTTTT. The variable domain in full, completed from reference TRBV9 and TRBJ2-2, reads DSGVTQTPKHLITATGQRVTLRCSPRSGDLSVYWYQQSLDQGLQFLIQYYNGEERAKGNILERFSAQQFPDLHSELNLSSLELGDSALYFCASSVNTGTPYTGELFFGEGSRLTVL.

The CDR3 nucleotides read TGTGCCAGCAGCTTCGGGGGCGCGGAGACCCAGTACTTC. Protein product: CASSFGGAETQYF. The V call is TRBV5-6, the J call TRBJ2-5; D may match TRBD1 or TRBD2 (6 bases each). Per germline, CDR1 SGHDT and CDR2 YYEEEE. The length of the CDR3 is 13 residues. With 2 bases removed from V and 5 bases from J, the gap between germline ends came to 10 bases.

This sequence joins TRBV7-8 and TRBJ2-3; D is unclear. Germline CDR1 reads SGHVS; CDR2 reads FQNEAQ. This CDR3 has 12 residues. V was trimmed by 4 bases and J by 5 bases, leaving 7 bases between them. The chain's CDR3 is CASSSLGDTQYF. CDR3 nucleotide sequence: TGTGCCAGCAGCTCCCTCGGAGATACGCAGTATTTT.

The rearrangement uses TRBV27 and TRBJ2-5; 7 bases align to TRBD1. The germline V gene encodes CDR1 MNHEY and CDR2 SMNVEV (reference sequence). This CDR3 spans 16 amino acids. V was pared by 4 bases and J by 7 bases, with 15 bases of the junction left unmatched. The CDR3 bases are TGTGCCAGCAGTTGGCAGACAGGGACCCCATCTGGGACCCAGTACTTC. Its translation: CASSWQTGTPSGTQYF.

This clonotype showed up just a few times. The chain uses TRBV6-5 and TRBJ1-1; D might be TRBD1 (6 bases). This CDR3 contains 15 residues. V dropped 5 bases and J dropped 0 bases, with 13 bases sitting between them. In germline, CDR1 is MNHEY, CDR2 SVGAGI. The CDR3 nucleotides are TGTGCCAGCAGTCAGCGGACAGCTATGAACACTGAAGCTTTCTTT. Residues: CASSQRTAMNTEAFF.

This clonotype was counted a few times. The chain couples TRBV5-6 to TRBJ2-7; D assignment may be TRBD1 or TRBD2 (5 bases each). Germline CDR1 is SGHDT and CDR2 is YYEEEE. Trimming stripped 1 base from V and 0 bases from J, with 8 bases between. This CDR3 contains 14 residues. Here the CDR3 reads CASSLWGSSYEQYF. The CDR3 nucleotides read TGTGCCAGCAGCTTGTGGGGGAGCTCCTACGAGCAGTACTTC. Full variable domain (outside the CDR3, taken from reference TRBV5-6 and TRBJ2-7): DAGVTQSPTHLIKTRGQQVTLRCSPKSGHDTVSWYQQALGQGPQFIFQYYEEEERQRGNFPDRFSGHQFPNYSSELNVNALLLGDSALYLCASSLWGSSYEQYFGPGTRLTVT.

The chain has TRBV12-5 and TRBJ2-5, with TRBD2 as a possible D gene (6 bases). This CDR3 comprises 14 residues. V dropped 5 bases and J dropped 2 bases, with 12 bases sitting between them. In germline, CDR1 is LGHNT, CDR2 FRNRAP. Written as DNA, the CDR3 is TGTGCTAGTGGTGAAATAGCGGCACAAGAGACCCAGTACTTC. It encodes CASGEIAAQETQYF.